This section outlines one TCR beta chain sequence together with its context. What it binds is not known. With random hexamers, reverse transcription was performed on about 0.5 to 1 ug of RNA. By means of immunoSEQ multiplex PCR, TCR beta CDR3 spanning 54 Vbeta and 13 Jbeta underwent amplification. Using its own MiXCR run on the immunoSEQ multiplex PCR reads, TCRdb lists one record per CDR3 protein. This sample carries 160,000 or so distinct CDR3 sequences, 94% of them seen once, and the ten largest clones take roughly 0.11%. Trimming stripped 4 bases from V and 9 bases from J, with 13 bases between. The germline V gene has CDR1 MNHNS and CDR2 SASEGT. This CDR3 is built from 13 residues. The sequenced target, TCR beta, came from blood CD8+ and CD4+ T cells. The data belong to a study of CD8 T cells in Susac syndrome. Whole-study results and caveats: The study recognized that its TCR sequencing and HLA analysis covered a relatively small number of individuals.

This TCR was sampled from a human donor with Susac syndrome. The specimen sequenced was CD4+ T cells from PBMCs. V gene TRBV6-1 combines with J gene TRBJ2-4; D tentatively fits TRBD1 or TRBD2 (5 bases each). The CDR3 is CASSAGTGSIQYF. The CDR3 bases are TGTGCCAGCAGTGCTGGGACGGGCAGCATTCAGTACTTC.